The rows below give T cell receptor beta chains drawn from one sample of a study of long-term antiretroviral therapy in people with HIV. The method was immunoSEQ multiplex PCR; TCRdb's version includes in-frame clones alone and lacks a portion of them. The sample includes under 20,000 clones, approximately 81% of them seen just once. The sequencing here drew on unsorted PBMCs, taken more than 3.1 years after starting antiretroviral therapy. The origin of the receptors is a middle-aged woman with HIV. The CDR3 runs from the conserved cysteine through the conserved F or W. Fields, in order: clone size, D gene, J gene, V gene, CDR3 DNA, CDR3 protein. D genes are given only for firm matches. The listing skips clone size in some rows; elsewhere it reads once, few, many or a size class.

>.|TRBD1|TRBJ1-2|TRBV10-3
TGTGCCATCAGCTTAGCCGGGACAGAGAACTATGGCTACACCTTC
CAISLAGTENYGYTF
>few|.|TRBJ1-2|TRBV25-1
TGTGCCAGCAGTGAGGAGATACATGGCTACACCTTC
CASSEEIHGYTF
>.|TRBD1|TRBJ1-4|TRBV6-5
TGTGCCAGCAGGGACAGGGGAGGTGAAAAACTGTTTTTT
CASRDRGGEKLFF
>.|TRBD1|TRBJ1-3|TRBV18
TGTGCCAGCTCACCCCTGGGACAGGACCAGACGGGAAACACCATATATTTT
CASSPLGQDQTGNTIYF
>.|.|TRBJ2-3|TRBV5-1
TGCGCCAGCAGCTTGATAGGGCAGGGCACAGATACGCAGTATTTT
CASSLIGQGTDTQYF
>once|TRBD1|TRBJ2-7|TRBV6-6
TGTGCCAGCAATAGGGACAGGGGCTCCTACGAGCAGTACTTC
CASNRDRGSYEQYF
>.|.|TRBJ2-7|TRBV5-1
TGCGCCAGCAGATCAAGGGTTGGGAGCAACGAGCAGTACTTC
CASRSRVGSNEQYF
>.|TRBD1|TRBJ1-1|TRBV4-1
TGCGCCAGCAGCCAATTAGACAGGGAAGGGGCTGAAGCTTTCTTT
CASSQLDREGAEAFF
>.|.|TRBJ2-7|TRBV5-1
TGCGCCAGCAGCTTGGCCCTGGGCGCCGCCTACGAGCAGTACTTC
CASSLALGAAYEQYF
>.|.|TRBJ2-2|TRBV5-1
TGCGCCAGCAGCTTGGCCGGGCACGGGGAGCTGTTTTTT
CASSLAGHGELFF
>.|.|TRBJ1-6|TRBV6-1
TGTGCCACCCACCAGCCCAATTCACCCCTCCACTTT
CATHQPNSPLHF
>.|TRBD1|TRBJ1-1|TRBV18
TGTGCCAGCTCAACCGGGACAGAGCTTGGAGCTTTCTTT
CASSTGTELGAFF
>.|TRBD2|TRBJ2-7|TRBV6-6
TGTGCCAGCAGCACCGGGACTAGAAACCAGGGGGAGCAGTACTTC
CASSTGTRNQGEQYF
>.|.|TRBJ1-2|TRBV19
TGTGCCAGTAGTATCTCTTTTCGGGATGGCTACACCTTC
CASSISFRDGYTF
>few|.|TRBJ1-6|TRBV30
TGTGCCTGGAGTGTTACTGGGGGACCTAATTCACCCCTCCACTTT
CAWSVTGGPNSPLHF
>.|TRBD1|TRBJ1-3|TRBV2
TGTGCCAGCAGTTCCCAGGGGGCCGCTGGAAACACCATATATTTT
CASSSQGAAGNTIYF
>.|.|TRBJ1-1|TRBV13
TGTGCCAGCAGTCGCGTAGGCTATCTGGACACTGAAGCTTTCTTT
CASSRVGYLDTEAFF
>.|.|TRBJ1-1|TRBV5-1
TGCGCCAGCAGCCCCATAAGCGGGATGGACACTGAAGCTTTCTTT
CASSPISGMDTEAFF
>.|TRBD2|TRBJ2-3|TRBV25-1
TGTGCCAGCAGTGAATATATTAGCGGGGGGGCCAAAGATACGCAGTATTTT
CASSEYISGGAKDTQYF
>few|TRBD1|TRBJ1-6|TRBV5-4
TGTGCCAGCAGCCCGGGACAGGGGGTCTCTAATTCACCCCTCCACTTT
CASSPGQGVSNSPLHF
>.|.|TRBJ2-3|TRBV4-3
TGCGCCAGCAGCCAAGATTTAGCTCGCCCCGACAATACGCAGTATTTT
CASSQDLARPDNTQYF
>few|TRBD1|TRBJ1-3|TRBV7-9
TGTGCCAGCAGCTTCGGGACAGGGCGCACGAGAAACACCATATATTTT
CASSFGTGRTRNTIYF
>few|TRBD1|TRBJ1-1|TRBV7-2
TGTGCCAGCAGGGGGACAGTGAACACTGAAGCTTTCTTT
CASRGTVNTEAFF
>.|TRBD1|TRBJ1-2|TRBV5-1
TGCGCCAGCAGCCCGGGACAGGGGAGGACCTTC
CASSPGQGRTF
>.|TRBD1|TRBJ1-2|TRBV29-1
TGCAGCGTTCCAGGACAGGGACGCCTGAGGAACTATGGCTACACCTTC
CSVPGQGRLRNYGYTF
>few|.|TRBJ1-2|TRBV2
TGTGCCAGCACAGAGAACTATGGCTACACCTTC
CASTENYGYTF
>.|.|TRBJ2-7|TRBV5-4
TGTGCCAGCAGCTTGGGGTCAGGGAGTCTATCCTACGAGCAGTACTTC
CASSLGSGSLSYEQYF
>.|.|TRBJ1-1|TRBV4-1
TGCGCCAGCAGCGTTATTGGACAGAACACTGAAGCTTTCTTT
CASSVIGQNTEAFF
>.|.|TRBJ1-5|TRBV27
TGTGCCAGCAGGGGGCGCGGCAATCAGCCCCAGCATTTT
CASRGRGNQPQHF
>.|.|TRBJ1-2|TRBV6-5
TGTGCCAGCAGTTACGGGAGCTTGGCCGATTCAGGCTACACCTTC
CASSYGSLADSGYTF
>.|TRBD2|TRBJ2-7|TRBV5-4
TGTGCCAGCAGCTTGGGTCCCAGCGCGGGGGTCCGGGAGCAGTACTTC
CASSLGPSAGVREQYF